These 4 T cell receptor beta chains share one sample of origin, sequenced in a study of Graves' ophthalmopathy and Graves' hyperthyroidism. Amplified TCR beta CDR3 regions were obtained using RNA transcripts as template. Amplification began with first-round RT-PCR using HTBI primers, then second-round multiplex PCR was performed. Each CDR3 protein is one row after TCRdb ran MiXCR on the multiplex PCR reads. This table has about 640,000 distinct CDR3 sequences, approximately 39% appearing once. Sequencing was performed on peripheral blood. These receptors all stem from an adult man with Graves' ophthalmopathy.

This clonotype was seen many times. The CDR3 loop is CASTQGAHSGANVLTF. The CDR3 DNA sequence: TGTGCCAGCACCCAGGGGGCACACTCTGGGGCCAACGTCCTGACTTTC. The rearrangement joins TRBV2 to TRBJ2-6; the match to TRBD1 covers 8 bases. The V and J ends lost 7 bases and 0 bases, in that order; junction bases with no gene match: 5. Germline loops: CDR1 SNHLY, CDR2 FYNNEI. The CDR3 is 16 residues long.

This CDR3 is CASSQDSSSGSSYNEQFF. CDR3 coding DNA: TGTGCCAGCAGCCAAGATAGTAGTAGCGGGAGCTCCTACAATGAGCAGTTCTTC. The chain employs TRBV7-9 and TRBJ2-1, with TRBD2 identical over 9 bases. The V segment lost 5 bases and the J segment 0 bases; nucleotides outside the gene matches: 11. Germline assignment: CDR1 SEHNR and CDR2 FQNEAQ (reference sequence). This CDR3 comprises 18 residues.

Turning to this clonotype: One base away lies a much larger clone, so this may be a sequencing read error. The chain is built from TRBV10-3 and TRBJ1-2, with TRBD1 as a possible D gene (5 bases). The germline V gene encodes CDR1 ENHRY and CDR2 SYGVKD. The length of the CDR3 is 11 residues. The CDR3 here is CANRINYGYTF. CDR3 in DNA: TGTGCGAACAGGATCAACTATGGCTACACCTTC.

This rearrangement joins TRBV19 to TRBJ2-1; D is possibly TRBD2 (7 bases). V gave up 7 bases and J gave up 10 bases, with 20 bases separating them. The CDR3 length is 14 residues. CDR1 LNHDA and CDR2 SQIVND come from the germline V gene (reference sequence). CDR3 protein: CASNPGRGAYEQFF. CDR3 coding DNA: TGTGCCAGTAACCCGGGACGGGGGGCTTACGAGCAGTTCTTC.